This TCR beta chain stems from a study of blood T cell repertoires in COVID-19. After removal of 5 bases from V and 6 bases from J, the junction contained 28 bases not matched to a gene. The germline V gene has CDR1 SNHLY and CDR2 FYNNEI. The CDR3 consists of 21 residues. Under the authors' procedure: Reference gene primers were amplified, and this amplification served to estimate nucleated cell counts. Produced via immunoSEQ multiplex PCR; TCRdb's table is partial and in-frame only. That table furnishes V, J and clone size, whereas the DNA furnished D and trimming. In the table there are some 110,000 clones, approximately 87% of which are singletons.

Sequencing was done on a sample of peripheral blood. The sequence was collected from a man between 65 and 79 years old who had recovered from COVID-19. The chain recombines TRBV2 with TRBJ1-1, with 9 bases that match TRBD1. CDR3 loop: CASSPLFLGLLGQGVVSEAFF. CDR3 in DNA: TGTGCCAGCAGTCCCCTATTTTTAGGTTTGTTGGGACAGGGCGTGGTGTCTGAAGCTTTCTTT. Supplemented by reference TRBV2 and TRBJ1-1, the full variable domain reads EPEVTQTPSHQVTQMGQEVILRCVPISNHLYFYWYRQILGQKVEFLVSFYNNEISEKSEIFDDQFSVERPDGSNFTLKIRSTKLEDSAMYFCASSPLFLGLLGQGVVSEAFFGQGTRLTVV.